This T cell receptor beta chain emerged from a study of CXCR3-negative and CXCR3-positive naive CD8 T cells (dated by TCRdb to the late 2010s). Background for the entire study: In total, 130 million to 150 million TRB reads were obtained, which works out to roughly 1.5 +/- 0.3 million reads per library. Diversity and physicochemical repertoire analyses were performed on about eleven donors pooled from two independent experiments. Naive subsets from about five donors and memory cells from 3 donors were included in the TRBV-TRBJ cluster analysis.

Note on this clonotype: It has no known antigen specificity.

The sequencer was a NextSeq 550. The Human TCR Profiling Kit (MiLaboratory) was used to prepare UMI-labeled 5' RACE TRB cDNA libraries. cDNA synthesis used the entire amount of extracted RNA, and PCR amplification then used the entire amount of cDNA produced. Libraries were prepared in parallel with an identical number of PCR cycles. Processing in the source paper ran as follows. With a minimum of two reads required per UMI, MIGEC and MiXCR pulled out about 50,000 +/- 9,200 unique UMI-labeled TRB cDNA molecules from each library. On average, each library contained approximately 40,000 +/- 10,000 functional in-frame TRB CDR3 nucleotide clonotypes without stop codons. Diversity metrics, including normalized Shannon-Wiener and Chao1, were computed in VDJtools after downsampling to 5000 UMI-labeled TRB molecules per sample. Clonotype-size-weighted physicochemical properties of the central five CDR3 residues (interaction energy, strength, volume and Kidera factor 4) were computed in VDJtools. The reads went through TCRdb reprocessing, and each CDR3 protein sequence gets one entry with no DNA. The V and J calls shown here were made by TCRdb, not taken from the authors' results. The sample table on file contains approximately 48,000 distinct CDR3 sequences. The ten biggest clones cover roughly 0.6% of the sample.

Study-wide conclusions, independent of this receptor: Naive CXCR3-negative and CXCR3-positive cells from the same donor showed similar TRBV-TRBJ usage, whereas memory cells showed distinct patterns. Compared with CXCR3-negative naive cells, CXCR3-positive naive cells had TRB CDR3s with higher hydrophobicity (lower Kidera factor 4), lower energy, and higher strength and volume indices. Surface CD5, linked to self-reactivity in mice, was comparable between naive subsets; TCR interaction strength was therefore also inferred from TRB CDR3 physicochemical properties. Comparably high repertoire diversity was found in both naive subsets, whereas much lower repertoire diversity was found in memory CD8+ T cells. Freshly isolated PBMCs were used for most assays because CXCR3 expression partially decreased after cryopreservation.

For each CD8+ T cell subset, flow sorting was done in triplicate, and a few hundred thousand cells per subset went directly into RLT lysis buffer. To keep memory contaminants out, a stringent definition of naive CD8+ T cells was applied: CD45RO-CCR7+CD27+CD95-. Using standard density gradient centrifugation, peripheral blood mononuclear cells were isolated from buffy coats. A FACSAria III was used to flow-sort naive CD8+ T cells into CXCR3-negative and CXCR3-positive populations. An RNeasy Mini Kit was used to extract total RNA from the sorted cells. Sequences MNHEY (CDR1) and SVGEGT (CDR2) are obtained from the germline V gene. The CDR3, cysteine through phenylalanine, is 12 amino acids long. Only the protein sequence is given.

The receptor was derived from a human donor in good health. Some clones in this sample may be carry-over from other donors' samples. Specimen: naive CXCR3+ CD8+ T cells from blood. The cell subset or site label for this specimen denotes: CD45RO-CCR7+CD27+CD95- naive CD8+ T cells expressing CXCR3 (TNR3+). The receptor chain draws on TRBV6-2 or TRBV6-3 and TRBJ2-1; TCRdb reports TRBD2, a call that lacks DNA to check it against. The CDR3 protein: CASGGTYNEQFF.